The entry below describes one T cell receptor beta chain. This sample is drawn from a study of blood T cell repertoires in COVID-19. The overall study: Whether acute or convalescent, the COVID-19 samples came from the United States, Italy and Spain. T cells, B-cell-depleted T cells, or PBMCs supplied cDNA or gDNA.

This CDR3 spans 21 amino acids. J gave up 7 bases and V 4 bases, and 28 bases lay outside the gene matches. CDR1 and CDR2 from the germline V gene are SGDLS and YYNGEE. Here immunoSEQ multiplex PCR was the method, and the copy in TCRdb shows in-frame clones only, minus some. The sample shows approximately 230,000 clones, just over 85% of them seen only once. Sequenced: peripheral blood. The TCR was taken from a man at least 80 years old with acute or convalescent COVID-19. This sequence joins TRBV9 and TRBJ2-1, with 8 bases identical to TRBD1. The DNA of the CDR3 is TGTGCCAGCAGCCCCAAAACCCGGGCAGGGGGCTTACAGGGAGGTGTGAATGAGCAGTTCTTC. It yields the protein CASSPKTRAGGLQGGVNEQFF.